This T cell receptor beta chain comes out of a study of shared clonotypes between healthy human individuals. Looking at the study overall: Each donor's CD4 naive and CD4 memory cells filled three plates apiece, CD8 naive two, and CD8 memory one. General study points: Rarefaction showed that sequencing of sorted subsets was incomplete (despite large depth). It was observed that approximately 5% of naive CD4 clonotypes were shared across a handful of donors.

The table came from immunoSEQ multiplex PCR; TCRdb's copy has only in-frame clones and leaves some out. The profile shows more than 400,000 clones, about 96% of them singletons. A remark on this clone: Its antigen is still unknown.

CDR3 length: 15 amino acids. Deletions cut 0 bases from V and 1 base from J, with 12 bases between. Germline lookup yields CDR1 GTSNPN and CDR2 SVGIG (reference sequence). The chain joins TRBV30 to TRBJ2-5; the D gene is possibly TRBD2 (6 bases). The origin of this receptor is a woman under 40 in good health. Input material: naive CD4+ T cells sorted from blood. Subset described: CD45RA+ positively selected. CDR3 region: CAWSVLLAIQETQYF. The CDR3 DNA follows: TGTGCCTGGAGTGTACTCCTAGCGATCCAAGAGACCCAGTACTTC.